Below, 7 T cell receptor beta chains from the same sample are listed, as sequenced in a study of shared clonotypes between healthy human individuals. Sequenced by immunoSEQ multiplex PCR; TCRdb stores in-frame clones only, minus some. Of about 2 million clones detected, approximately 95% appear once; the ten largest clones hold less than 1.5%. It was CD45RO-negative cells, positively selected for CCR7, that made up naive CD8 cells, with terminally differentiated effector memory CD45RA+ cells excluded. Sequencing was carried out using naive CD8+ T cells sorted from blood. These receptors were taken from a man aged 18 to 35 in good health.

DNA of the CDR3: TGCGCCAGCAGCCAAGTCTGGGACAGTCCCTACGAGCAGTACTTC. It codes for CASSQVWDSPYEQYF. J is TRBJ2-7 and V is TRBV4-3; 7 bases are a match to TRBD1. The CDR3 loop spans 15 amino acids. Germline assignment: CDR1 LGHNA and CDR2 YSLEER. V lost 1 base to trimming and J lost 2 bases; unmatched junction nucleotides: 5.

This clone came up once. The chain combines TRBV7-3 with TRBJ2-5, with 7 nucleotides matching TRBD1. The CDR3 runs to 15 residues. V lost 3 bases, J lost 0 bases, and 4 bases stayed unmatched. Germline V lookup: CDR1 SGHTA, CDR2 FQGTGA. The CDR3 region is CASSLTGSYQETQYF. The CDR3 nucleotides are TGTGCCAGCAGCTTGACAGGGTCGTACCAAGAGACCCAGTACTTC.

The chain couples TRBV30 to TRBJ2-5; perhaps D is TRBD1 or TRBD2 (5 bases each). This CDR3 has 14 amino acids. CDR1 GTSNPN and CDR2 SVGIG come from the germline V gene (reference sequence). The V end lost 0 bases, the J end lost 7 bases, and 15 bases lay between the germline ends. CDR3 residues: CAWSVPERDGTQYF. CDR3 in DNA: TGTGCCTGGAGTGTACCCGAGAGGGACGGGACCCAGTACTTC.

V gene TRBV5-8 combines with J gene TRBJ1-5; D remains unclear. Trimming left V 1 base short and J 4 bases short, with 12 bases between. This CDR3 comprises 15 residues. The germline gives CDR1 SGHTS, CDR2 YDEGEE. The CDR3 loop is CASSLNIATNQPQHF. CDR3 coding DNA: TGTGCCAGCAGCTTGAATATAGCAACAAATCAGCCCCAGCATTTT.

The V gene is TRBV27, the J gene TRBJ2-7; 11 nucleotides align to TRBD2. The junction had 3 bases not matched to a gene; V was cut back by 2 bases and J by 6 bases. The CDR3 extends over 14 amino acids. Germline values: CDR1 MNHEY, CDR2 SMNVEV (reference sequence). The CDR3 here is CASSLSLAGGEQYF. The CDR3 DNA sequence: TGTGCCAGCAGTTTAAGCCTAGCGGGAGGCGAGCAGTACTTC.

J is TRBJ2-7 and V is TRBV6-1, with D tentatively TRBD2 (5 bases). V was clipped by 1 base and J by 6 bases, with 10 bases between them. Germline assignment: CDR1 MNHNS and CDR2 SASEGT. This CDR3 has 13 residues. The CDR3 spells CASSEGGGSEQYF. The DNA for the CDR3 is TGTGCCAGCAGTGAAGGCGGCGGGTCCGAGCAGTACTTC.

The chain joins TRBV10-3 to TRBJ2-1; TRBD2 agrees at 7 bases. V lost 0 bases, J lost 8 bases, and 4 bases stayed unmatched. CDR1 is ENHRY and CDR2 is SYGVKD in the germline V gene. The CDR3 is 14 amino acids. The CDR3 reads CAISESGGEYEQFF. As DNA, the CDR3 is TGTGCCATCAGTGAGTCGGGGGGGGAATATGAGCAGTTCTTC.